This T cell receptor (beta chain) was recovered during a study of blood T cell repertoires in COVID-19. Looking at the study overall: Nucleic acid was either cDNA or gDNA, and it came from T cells, B-cell-depleted T cells, or PBMCs.

Between the trimmed V and J ends, which lost 3 bases and 8 bases, there was a span of 13 bases. The length of the CDR3 is 12 residues. The germline V gene encodes CDR1 DFQATT and CDR2 SNEGSKA (reference sequence). This clone was picked up a small number of times. Under the authors' procedure: It was from reference gene primer amplification that nucleated cell counts were estimated. This table comes from immunoSEQ multiplex PCR, and its TCRdb copy is limited to in-frame clones, with some not included. Clone size and V and J calls were adopted from that table, with D and trimming inferred from the DNA. Counted here are about 170,000 clones, about 89% occurring once; the ten biggest clones make up approximately 3.5%.

This clonotype was sampled from a man in his 70s with acute or convalescent COVID-19. Sample: peripheral blood. The chain joins TRBV20-1 to TRBJ1-2; no clear D gene. The CDR3 sequence: CSASDVGVGYTF. DNA of the CDR3: TGCAGTGCTAGTGACGTAGGAGTAGGCTACACCTTC.